Listed below are T cell receptor beta chains from one sample, sequenced in a study of Tregs in tolerant kidney transplant recipients. The table came from immunoSEQ multiplex PCR; TCRdb's copy has only in-frame clones and leaves some out. The table lists over 50,000 clones, approximately 83% of them singletons. Sequencing used Tregs from blood, obtained before the transplant. Source of these receptors: a human donor who received a combined kidney and bone marrow transplant. CDR3s include the opening cysteine and the closing phenylalanine or tryptophan. The D gene is left open where the match is weak. The listing skips clone size in some rows; elsewhere it reads once, few, many or a size class.

D,J,V,size,CDR3,DNA
.,TRBJ1-5,TRBV19,.,CASSRDGNQPQHF,TGTGCCAGTAGCCGGGACGGAAATCAGCCCCAGCATTTT
TRBD2,TRBJ2-7,TRBV7-7,.,CASSPGTSGRLSPYEQYF,TGTGCCAGCAGCCCGGGGACTAGCGGGAGGCTTTCCCCCTACGAGCAGTACTTC
.,TRBJ2-1,TRBV19,.,CASSDGAHNEQFF,TGTGCCAGTAGCGACGGGGCCCACAATGAGCAGTTCTTC
.,TRBJ2-7,TRBV5-6,.,CASSFRPYASYEQYF,TGTGCCAGCAGCTTTAGGCCGTACGCCTCCTACGAGCAGTACTTC
.,TRBJ2-3,TRBV23-1,.,CASSQSFCPSPGTQYF,TGCGCCAGCAGTCAATCCTTCTGTCCCTCCCCGGGTACGCAGTATTTT
.,TRBJ2-1,TRBV7-2,.,CASSEVWIWGEQFF,TGTGCCAGCAGCGAGGTGTGGATTTGGGGTGAGCAGTTCTTC
TRBD2,TRBJ2-7,TRBV7-2,.,CASSLLAGTSYEQYF,TGTGCCAGCAGCTTACTAGCGGGGACATCCTACGAGCAGTACTTC
.,TRBJ2-7,TRBV28,.,CASGDSSYEQYF,TGTGCCAGCGGAGACAGCTCCTACGAGCAGTACTTC
.,TRBJ2-3,TRBV28,.,CASSLDTDTQYF,TGTGCCAGCAGTTTGGATACAGATACGCAGTATTTT
.,TRBJ1-1,TRBV28,.,CASSHRVGAFF,TGTGCCAGCAGTCACAGGGTTGGAGCTTTCTTT
.,TRBJ1-5,TRBV6-6,few,CASSYGGQPQHF,TGTGCCAGCAGTTACGGGGGGCAGCCCCAGCATTTT
.,TRBJ1-2,TRBV6-5,.,CASSSGRGYTF,TGTGCCAGCAGTTCCGGGAGAGGCTACACCTTC
TRBD1,TRBJ2-7,TRBV28,.,CASSLSPGTGGEQYF,TGTGCCAGCAGCCTTTCCCCCGGGACAGGGGGCGAGCAGTACTTC
TRBD2,TRBJ2-3,TRBV19,.,CASSPSGITDTQYF,TGTGCCAGTAGCCCTAGCGGGATCACAGATACGCAGTATTTT
.,TRBJ2-7,TRBV4-1,.,CASSQAGFSRQSSYEQYF,TGCGCCAGCAGCCAAGCCGGCTTTTCTAGACAGAGCTCCTACGAGCAGTACTTC
.,TRBJ1-2,TRBV6-1,.,CASSAGGYGYTF,TGTGCCAGCAGCGCTGGTGGCTATGGCTACACCTTC
TRBD1,TRBJ2-7,TRBV6-6,once,CASSPTGTGFGEQYF,TGTGCCAGCAGTCCTACCGGGACAGGGTTTGGCGAGCAGTACTTC
.,TRBJ1-2,TRBV5-1,.,CASSFGGTGYGYTF,TGCGCCAGCAGCTTCGGCGGGACGGGCTATGGCTACACCTTC
TRBD1,TRBJ1-6,TRBV28,.,CASSSLDRARGSPLHF,TGTGCCAGCAGTTCTCTTGACAGGGCTAGGGGGTCACCCCTCCACTTT
.,TRBJ1-1,TRBV5-6,.,CASSPLGAGPNTEAFF,TGTGCCAGCAGCCCTTTAGGGGCAGGGCCGAACACTGAAGCTTTCTTT
TRBD1,TRBJ2-6,TRBV7-9,few,CASSLGRGQAPSGANVLTF,TGTGCCAGCAGCTTAGGGAGGGGACAGGCACCCTCTGGGGCCAACGTCCTGACTTTC
TRBD2,TRBJ2-7,TRBV9,.,CASSVGISGGLVSYEQYF,TGTGCCAGCAGCGTAGGCATTAGCGGGGGGCTTGTCTCCTACGAGCAGTACTTC
TRBD1,TRBJ2-7,TRBV7-9,.,CASSPVGQGSEQYF,TGTGCCAGCAGCCCCGTGGGACAGGGTAGCGAGCAGTACTTC
TRBD2,TRBJ2-2,TRBV6-5,.,CASSYGGLAGTGELFF,TGTGCCAGCAGTTACGGGGGACTAGCGGGGACCGGGGAGCTGTTTTTT
.,TRBJ1-2,TRBV27,.,CASSFSVFYGYTF,TGTGCCAGCAGTTTCTCAGTATTCTATGGCTACACCTTC
TRBD2,TRBJ2-7,TRBV6-1,.,CASRAPSGGAYEQYF,TGTGCCAGCAGAGCCCCTAGCGGGGGTGCCTACGAGCAGTACTTC
.,TRBJ1-1,TRBV29-1,.,CSVHRLGWNTEAFF,TGCAGCGTGCACAGACTGGGTTGGAACACTGAAGCTTTCTTT
TRBD2,TRBJ2-3,TRBV5-1,.,CASSPTPTSDVRDTQYF,TGCGCCAGCAGCCCCACGCCGACTAGCGACGTCAGAGATACGCAGTATTTT
.,TRBJ1-1,TRBV5-1,.,CASSTTWDTEAFF,TGCGCCAGCAGCACAACATGGGACACTGAAGCTTTCTTT
.,TRBJ2-7,TRBV19,.,CASSIDPAGGSYEQYF,TGTGCCAGTAGTATAGACCCGGCAGGCGGCTCCTACGAGCAGTACTTC
.,TRBJ2-1,TRBV15,few,CATSRASRSYNEQFF,TGTGCCACCAGCAGGGCAAGTCGCTCCTACAATGAGCAGTTCTTC
.,TRBJ1-2,TRBV10-1,few,CASSGAREYGYTF,TGCGCCAGCAGTGGTGCCAGGGAGTATGGCTACACCTTC
.,TRBJ1-1,TRBV12-1,.,CASSFSASGTEAFF,TGTGCCAGCAGCTTTTCAGCTTCAGGGACTGAAGCTTTCTTT
.,TRBJ1-5,TRBV28,.,CASSLFDPKSGNQPQHF,TGTGCCAGCAGTTTATTCGATCCGAAATCGGGCAATCAGCCCCAGCATTTT
.,TRBJ2-5,TRBV11-2,.,CASSLGSEETQYF,TGTGCCAGCAGCTTAGGGTCCGAAGAGACCCAGTACTTC
TRBD1,TRBJ1-1,TRBV27,.,CASSFGQGGNMNTEAFF,TGTGCCAGCAGTTTCGGACAGGGGGGAAATATGAACACTGAAGCTTTCTTT
.,TRBJ2-5,TRBV4-1,.,CASSQAKLAIIQETQYF,TGCGCCAGCAGCCAAGCGAAGCTAGCGATAATTCAAGAGACCCAGTACTTC
TRBD1,TRBJ1-1,TRBV4-1,once,CASSRGTGGTEAFF,TGCGCCAGCAGCCGAGGGACAGGAGGCACTGAAGCTTTCTTT
.,TRBJ2-7,TRBV2,.,CASSPSSYEQYF,TGTGCCAGCAGCCCTAGCTCCTACGAGCAGTACTTC
TRBD1,TRBJ1-2,TRBV4-2,few,CASAYRTGAYGYTF,TGTGCCAGCGCTTATCGGACAGGGGCATATGGCTACACCTTC
TRBD1,TRBJ2-7,TRBV5-4,once,CASSSGQGAYEQYF,TGTGCCAGCAGCTCCGGACAGGGGGCCTACGAGCAGTACTTC